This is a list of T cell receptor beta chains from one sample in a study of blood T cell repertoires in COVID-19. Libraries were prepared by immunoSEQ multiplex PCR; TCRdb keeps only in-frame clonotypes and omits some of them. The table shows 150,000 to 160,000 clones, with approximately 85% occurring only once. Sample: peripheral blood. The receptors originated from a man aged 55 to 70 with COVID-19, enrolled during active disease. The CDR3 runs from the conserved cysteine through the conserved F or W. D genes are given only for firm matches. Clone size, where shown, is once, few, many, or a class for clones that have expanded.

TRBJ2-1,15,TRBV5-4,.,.,CASSPRDSSYNEQFF,TGTGCCAGCAGCCCTCGGGATAGCAGTTACAATGAGCAGTTCTTC
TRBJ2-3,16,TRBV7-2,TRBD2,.,CASSLQPTSITDTQYF,TGTGCCAGCAGCCTCCAACCGACTAGCATCACAGATACGCAGTATTTT
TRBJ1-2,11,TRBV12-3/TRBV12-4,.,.,CASSQGAGYTF,TGTGCCAGCAGCCAAGGGGCGGGCTACACCTTC
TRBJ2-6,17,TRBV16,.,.,CASSPTGKVLGANVLTF,TGTGCCAGCAGCCCCACAGGGAAGGTGTTGGGGGCCAACGTCCTGACTTTC
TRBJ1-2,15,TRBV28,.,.,CASRAPMPGGHGYTF,TGTGCCAGCAGGGCCCCCATGCCGGGAGGCCATGGCTACACCTTC
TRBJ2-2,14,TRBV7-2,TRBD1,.,CASSWDRVSGELFF,TGTGCCAGCAGCTGGGACAGGGTTTCCGGGGAGCTGTTTTTT
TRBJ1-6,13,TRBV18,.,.,CASSPRRNSPLHF,TGTGCCAGCTCCCCTCGGCGGAATTCACCCCTCCACTTT
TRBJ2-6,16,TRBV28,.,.,CASSLYGETGANVLTF,TGTGCCAGCAGTTTGTACGGGGAGACTGGGGCCAACGTCCTGACTTTC
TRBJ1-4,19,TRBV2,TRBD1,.,CASSQWSGPTGTAHEKLFF,TGTGCCAGCAGTCAATGGAGCGGTCCCACCGGGACAGCACATGAAAAACTGTTTTTT
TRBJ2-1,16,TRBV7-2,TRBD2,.,CASSLVHGGRYNEQFF,TGTGCCAGCAGCTTAGTACACGGCGGGAGATACAATGAGCAGTTCTTC
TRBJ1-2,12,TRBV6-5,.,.,CASSSRTHGYTF,TGTGCCAGCAGCTCTCGAACACATGGCTACACCTTC
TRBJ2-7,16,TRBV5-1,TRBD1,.,CASSGTGRGAQFEQYF,TGCGCCAGCAGTGGGACAGGACGCGGAGCCCAGTTCGAGCAGTACTTC
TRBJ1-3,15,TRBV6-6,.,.,CASSYSETSGNTIYF,TGTGCCAGCAGTTACTCGGAGACCTCTGGAAACACCATATATTTT
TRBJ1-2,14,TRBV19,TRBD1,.,CASRRGDRDYGYTF,TGTGCCAGTAGGAGAGGTGACAGGGACTATGGCTACACCTTC
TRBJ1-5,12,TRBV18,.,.,CASSPAGQPQHF,TGTGCCAGCTCACCAGCGGGTCAGCCCCAGCATTTT
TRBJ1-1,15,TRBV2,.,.,CASRVEKGGYTEAFF,TGTGCCAGCAGGGTCGAGAAGGGGGGGTACACTGAAGCTTTCTTT
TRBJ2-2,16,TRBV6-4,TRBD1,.,CASSDQGQGNTGELFF,TGTGCCAGCAGTGATCAGGGACAGGGGAACACCGGGGAGCTGTTTTTT
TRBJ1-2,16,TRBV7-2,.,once,CASSSGRVVANYGYTF,TGTGCCAGCAGCTCCGGGAGGGTAGTGGCTAACTATGGCTACACCTTC
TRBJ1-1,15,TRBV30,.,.,CAWRRSRRGGTEAFF,TGTGCCTGGAGGCGATCGCGACGGGGGGGGACTGAAGCTTTCTTT
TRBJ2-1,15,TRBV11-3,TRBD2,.,CASSLDGGGYNEQFF,TGTGCCAGCAGCTTAGACGGCGGGGGCTACAATGAGCAGTTCTTC
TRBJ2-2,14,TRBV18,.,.,CASSPRTTTGELFF,TGTGCCAGCTCACCAAGGACTACCACCGGGGAGCTGTTTTTT
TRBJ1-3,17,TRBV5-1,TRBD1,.,CASSLVGQGHSGNTIYF,TGCGCCAGCAGCTTGGTAGGACAGGGGCACTCTGGAAACACCATATATTTT